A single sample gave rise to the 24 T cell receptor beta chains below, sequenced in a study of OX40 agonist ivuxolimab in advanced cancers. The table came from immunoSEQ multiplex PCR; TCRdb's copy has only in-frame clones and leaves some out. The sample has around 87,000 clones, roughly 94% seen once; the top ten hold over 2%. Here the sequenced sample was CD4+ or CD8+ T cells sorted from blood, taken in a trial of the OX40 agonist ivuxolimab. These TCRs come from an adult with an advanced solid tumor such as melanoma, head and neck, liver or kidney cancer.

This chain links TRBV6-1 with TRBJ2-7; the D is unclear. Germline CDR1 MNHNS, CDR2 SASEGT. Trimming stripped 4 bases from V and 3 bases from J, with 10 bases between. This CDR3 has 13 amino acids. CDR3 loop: CASSVGSGYEQYF. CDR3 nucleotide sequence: TGTGCCAGCAGTGTGGGTTCAGGCTACGAGCAGTACTTC.

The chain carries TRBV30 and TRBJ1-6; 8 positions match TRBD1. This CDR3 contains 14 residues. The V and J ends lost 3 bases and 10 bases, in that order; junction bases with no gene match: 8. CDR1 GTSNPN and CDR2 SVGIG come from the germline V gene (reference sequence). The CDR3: CAWSPGTGSSPLHF. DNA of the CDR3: TGTGCCTGGAGCCCCGGGACAGGATCCTCACCCCTCCACTTT. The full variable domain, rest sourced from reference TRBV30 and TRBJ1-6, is SQTIHQWPATLVQPVGSPLSLECTVEGTSNPNLYWYRQAAGRGLQLLFYSVGIGQISSEVPQNLSASRPQDRQFILSSKKLLLSDSGFYLCAWSPGTGSSPLHFGNGTRLTVT.

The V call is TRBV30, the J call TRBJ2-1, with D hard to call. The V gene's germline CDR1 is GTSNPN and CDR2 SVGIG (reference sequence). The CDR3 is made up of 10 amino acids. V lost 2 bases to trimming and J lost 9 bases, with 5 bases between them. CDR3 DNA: TGTGCCTGGAGTTCCGGTGAGCAGTTCTTC. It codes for CAWSSGEQFF.

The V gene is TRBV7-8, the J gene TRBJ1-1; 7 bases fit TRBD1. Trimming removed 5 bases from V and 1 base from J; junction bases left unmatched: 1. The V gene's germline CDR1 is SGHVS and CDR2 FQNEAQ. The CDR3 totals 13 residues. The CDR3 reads CASSRQGNTEAFF. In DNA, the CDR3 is TGTGCCAGCAGCCGACAGGGGAACACTGAAGCTTTCTTT.

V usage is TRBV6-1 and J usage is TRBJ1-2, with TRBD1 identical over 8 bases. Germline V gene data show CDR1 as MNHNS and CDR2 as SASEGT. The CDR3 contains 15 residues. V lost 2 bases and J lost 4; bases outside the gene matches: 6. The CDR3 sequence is CASSEPGQALYGYTF. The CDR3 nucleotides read TGTGCCAGCAGTGAACCGGGACAGGCGCTCTATGGCTACACCTTC.

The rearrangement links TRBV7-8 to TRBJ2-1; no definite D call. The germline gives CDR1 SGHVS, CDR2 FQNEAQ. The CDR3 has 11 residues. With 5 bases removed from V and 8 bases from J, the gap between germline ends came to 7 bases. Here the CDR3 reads CASSPQDEQFF. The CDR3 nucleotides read TGTGCCAGCAGCCCCCAGGATGAGCAGTTCTTC.

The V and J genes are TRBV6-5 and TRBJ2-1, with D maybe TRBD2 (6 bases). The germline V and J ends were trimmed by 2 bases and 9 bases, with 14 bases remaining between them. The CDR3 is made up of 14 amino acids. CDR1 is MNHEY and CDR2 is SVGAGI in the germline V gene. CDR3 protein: CASSYDGGTREQFF. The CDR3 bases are TGTGCCAGCAGTTACGACGGGGGTACGCGTGAGCAGTTCTTC.

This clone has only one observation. The CDR3 sequence: CASRVGTSGMFEQFF. In nucleotides, the CDR3 is TGTGCCAGCAGGGTAGGGACTAGCGGGATGTTCGAGCAGTTCTTC. The chain links TRBV6-1 to TRBJ2-1; 13 bases are a match to TRBD2. V gave up 6 bases and J gave up 10 bases; unmatched junction bases: 9. CDR1 and CDR2 (germline): MNHNS, SASEGT. CDR3 length: 15 amino acids.

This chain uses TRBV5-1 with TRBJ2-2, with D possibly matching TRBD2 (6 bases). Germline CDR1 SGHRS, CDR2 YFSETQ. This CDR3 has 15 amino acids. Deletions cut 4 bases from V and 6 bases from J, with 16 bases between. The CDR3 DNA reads TGCGCCAGCAGCATACTAGCTCCTGAGTCCGGGGAGCTGTTTTTT. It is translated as CASSILAPESGELFF.

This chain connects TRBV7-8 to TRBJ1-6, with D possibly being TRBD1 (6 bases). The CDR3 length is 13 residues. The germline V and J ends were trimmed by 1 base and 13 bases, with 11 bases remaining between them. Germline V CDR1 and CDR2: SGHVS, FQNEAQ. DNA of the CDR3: TGTGCCAGCAGCTTAGGGACAGAAAACCCCCTCCACTTT. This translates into CASSLGTENPLHF.

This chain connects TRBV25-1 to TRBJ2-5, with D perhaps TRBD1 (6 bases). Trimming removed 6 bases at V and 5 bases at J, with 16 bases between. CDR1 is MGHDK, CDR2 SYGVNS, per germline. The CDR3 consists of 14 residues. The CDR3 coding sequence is TGTGCCAGCAGCTGGGGACACTGGGAGGAGACCCAGTACTTC. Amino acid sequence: CASSWGHWEETQYF. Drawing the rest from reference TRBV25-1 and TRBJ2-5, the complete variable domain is EADIYQTPRYLVIGTGKKITLECSQTMGHDKMYWYQQDPGMELHLIHYSYGVNSTEKGDLSSESTVSRIRTEHFPLTLESARPSHTSQYLCASSWGHWEETQYFGPGTRLLVL.

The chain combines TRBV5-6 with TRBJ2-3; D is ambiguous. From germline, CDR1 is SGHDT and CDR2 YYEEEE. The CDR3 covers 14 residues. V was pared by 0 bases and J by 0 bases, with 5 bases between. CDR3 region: CASSLGSSTDTQYF. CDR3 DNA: TGTGCCAGCAGCTTGGGATCTAGCACAGATACGCAGTATTTT.

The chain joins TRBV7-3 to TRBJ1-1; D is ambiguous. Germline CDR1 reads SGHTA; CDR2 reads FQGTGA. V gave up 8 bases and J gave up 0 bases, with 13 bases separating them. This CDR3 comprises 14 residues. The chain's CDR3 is CASGSGGMNTEAFF. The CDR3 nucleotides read TGTGCCAGCGGGTCGGGCGGCATGAACACTGAAGCTTTCTTT.

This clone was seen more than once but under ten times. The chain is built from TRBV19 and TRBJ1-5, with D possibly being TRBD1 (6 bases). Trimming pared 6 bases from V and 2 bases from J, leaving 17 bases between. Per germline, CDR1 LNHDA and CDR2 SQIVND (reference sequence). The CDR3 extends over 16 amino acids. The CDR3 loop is CASSTLQGFGNQPQHF. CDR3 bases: TGTGCCAGTAGCACCCTACAGGGCTTCGGCAATCAGCCCCAGCATTTT.

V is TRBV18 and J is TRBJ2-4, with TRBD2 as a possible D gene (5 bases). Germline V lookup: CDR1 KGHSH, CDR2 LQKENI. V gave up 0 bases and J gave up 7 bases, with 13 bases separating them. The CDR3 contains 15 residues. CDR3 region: CASSPPEEPGNIQYF. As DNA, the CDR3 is TGTGCCAGCTCACCACCGGAGGAGCCGGGTAACATTCAGTACTTC.

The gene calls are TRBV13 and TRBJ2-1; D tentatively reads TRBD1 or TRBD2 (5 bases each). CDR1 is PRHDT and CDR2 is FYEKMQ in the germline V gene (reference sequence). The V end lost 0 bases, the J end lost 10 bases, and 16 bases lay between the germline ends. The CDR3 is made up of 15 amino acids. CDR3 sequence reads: CASSLGAGLAGEQFF. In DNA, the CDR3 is TGTGCCAGCAGCTTAGGAGCAGGGCTAGCTGGCGAGCAGTTCTTC.

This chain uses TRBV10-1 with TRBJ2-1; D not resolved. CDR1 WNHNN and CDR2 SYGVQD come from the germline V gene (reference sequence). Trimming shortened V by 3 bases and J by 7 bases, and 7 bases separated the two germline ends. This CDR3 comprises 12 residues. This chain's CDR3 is CASSDSLNEQFF. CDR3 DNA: TGCGCCAGCAGTGACAGTTTAAATGAGCAGTTCTTC.

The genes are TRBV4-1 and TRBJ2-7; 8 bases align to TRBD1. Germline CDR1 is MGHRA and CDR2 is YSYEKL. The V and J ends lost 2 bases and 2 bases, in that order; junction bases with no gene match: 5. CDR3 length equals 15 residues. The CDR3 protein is CASSQITGGTYEQYF. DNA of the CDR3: TGCGCCAGCAGCCAAATTACAGGGGGTACCTACGAGCAGTACTTC.

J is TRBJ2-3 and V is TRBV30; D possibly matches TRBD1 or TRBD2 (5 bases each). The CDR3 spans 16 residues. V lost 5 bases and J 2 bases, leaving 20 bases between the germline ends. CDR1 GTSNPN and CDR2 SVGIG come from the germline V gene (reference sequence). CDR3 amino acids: CAWVDTGTPSTDTQYF. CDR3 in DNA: TGTGCCTGGGTTGATACCGGGACCCCCTCCACAGATACGCAGTATTTT.

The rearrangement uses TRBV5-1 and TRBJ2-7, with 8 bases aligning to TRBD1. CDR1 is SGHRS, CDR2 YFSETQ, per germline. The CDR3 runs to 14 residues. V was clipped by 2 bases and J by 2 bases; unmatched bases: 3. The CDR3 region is CASSFGQGPYEQYF. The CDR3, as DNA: TGCGCCAGCAGCTTCGGACAGGGTCCCTACGAGCAGTACTTC.

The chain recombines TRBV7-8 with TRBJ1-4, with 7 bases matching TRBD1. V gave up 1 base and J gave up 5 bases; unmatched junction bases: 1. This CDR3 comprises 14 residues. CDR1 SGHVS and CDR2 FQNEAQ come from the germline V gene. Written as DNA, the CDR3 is TGTGCCAGCAGCTTAGGAGGGGGCAATGAAAAACTGTTTTTT. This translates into CASSLGGGNEKLFF. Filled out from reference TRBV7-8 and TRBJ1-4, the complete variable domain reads GAGVSQSPRYKVAKRGQDVALRCDPISGHVSLFWYQQALGQGPEFLTYFQNEAQLDKSGLPSDRFFAERPEGSVSTLKIQRTQQEDSAVYLCASSLGGGNEKLFFGSGTQLSVL.

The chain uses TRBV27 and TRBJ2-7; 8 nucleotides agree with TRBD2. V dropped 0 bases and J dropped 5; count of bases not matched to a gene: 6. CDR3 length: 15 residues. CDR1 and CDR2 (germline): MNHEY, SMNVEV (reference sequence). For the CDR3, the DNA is TGTGCCAGCAGTTTATCTAGTCGGACTAGCAACGAGCAGTACTTC. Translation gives CASSLSSRTSNEQYF.

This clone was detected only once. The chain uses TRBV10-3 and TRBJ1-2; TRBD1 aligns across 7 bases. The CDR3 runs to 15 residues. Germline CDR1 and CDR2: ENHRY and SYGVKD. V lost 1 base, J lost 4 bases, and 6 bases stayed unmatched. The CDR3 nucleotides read TGTGCCATCAGTGAGTTTGAGGGGGCCAGCTATGGCTACACCTTC. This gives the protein CAISEFEGASYGYTF.

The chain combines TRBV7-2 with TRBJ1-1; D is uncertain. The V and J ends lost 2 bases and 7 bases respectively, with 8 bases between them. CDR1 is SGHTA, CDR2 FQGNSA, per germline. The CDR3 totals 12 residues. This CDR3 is CASSLRRNEAFF. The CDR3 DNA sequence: TGTGCCAGCAGCTTACGACGGAATGAAGCTTTCTTT.